This T cell receptor (beta chain) was obtained from a study of cytomegalovirus exposure and HLA in healthy donors. The study, taken as a whole, reports: In a later analysis, across HLA loci, associated TCR counts were highest for DRB1, lowest for HLA-C. The investigators catalogued about 170 TCR beta chains as cytomegalovirus-associated.

The PCR employed 60 Vbeta primers together with 13 Jbeta primers. The protocol was immunoSEQ multiplex PCR, while the TCRdb copy is restricted to in-frame clones and leaves out a portion. The profile shows more than 95,000 clones, 75% to 80% of them singletons. On this clone: Its target is not known. Mismatch with germline at one junction end may stem from a read error.

The germline gives CDR1 SEHNR, CDR2 FQNEAQ (reference sequence). The length of the CDR3 is 17 residues. Sequenced material: PBMCs. The receptor was derived from a man in his 60s in good health and CMV-seropositive. V is TRBV7-9 and J is TRBJ2-7, with 7 bases lining up with TRBD1. CDR3 residues: CSSSPQPAGTAPYEQYF. CDR3 in DNA: TGTTCCAGCAGCCCACAGCCCGCCGGGACAGCTCCCTACGAGCAGTACTTC.